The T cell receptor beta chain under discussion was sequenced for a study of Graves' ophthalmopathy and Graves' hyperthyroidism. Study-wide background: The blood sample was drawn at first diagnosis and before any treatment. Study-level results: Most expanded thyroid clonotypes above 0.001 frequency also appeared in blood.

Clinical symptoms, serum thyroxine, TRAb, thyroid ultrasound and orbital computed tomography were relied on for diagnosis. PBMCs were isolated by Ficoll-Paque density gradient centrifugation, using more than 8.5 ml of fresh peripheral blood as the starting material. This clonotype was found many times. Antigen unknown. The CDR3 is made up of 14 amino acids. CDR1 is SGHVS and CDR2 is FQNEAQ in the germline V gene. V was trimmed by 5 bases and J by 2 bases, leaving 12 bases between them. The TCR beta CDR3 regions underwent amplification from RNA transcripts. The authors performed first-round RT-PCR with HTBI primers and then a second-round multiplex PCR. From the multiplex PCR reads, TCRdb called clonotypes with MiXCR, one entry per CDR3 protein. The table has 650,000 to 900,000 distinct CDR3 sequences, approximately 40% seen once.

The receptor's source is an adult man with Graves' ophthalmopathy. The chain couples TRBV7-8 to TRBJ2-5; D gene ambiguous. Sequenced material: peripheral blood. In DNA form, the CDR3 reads TGTGCCAGCAGCCTCCGGATCAGGCAAGAGACCCAGTACTTC. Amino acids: CASSLRIRQETQYF.